These 3 T cell receptor beta chains were sequenced from one sample in a study of CD8 T cells in Susac syndrome. When the RNA was reverse transcribed, random hexamers were used with an input of 0.5 to 1 ug. TCRdb ran MiXCR on the immunoSEQ multiplex PCR reads and lists one entry per CDR3 protein. Among approximately 170,000 distinct CDR3 sequences listed, roughly 95% were seen once. Sequences were obtained from CD4+ T cells from PBMCs. The receptor set was obtained from a human donor with multiple sclerosis.

The CDR3 nucleotides are TGTGCCAGCAGTACCCGACCGGGACAGGTATCTAGCGAGCAGTACTTC. Its protein is CASSTRPGQVSSEQYF. V and J are TRBV2 and TRBJ2-7; 8 nucleotides agree with TRBD1. Germline CDR1 and CDR2: SNHLY and FYNNEI. V trimming: 5 bases; J trimming: 6 bases; junction bases outside the gene matches: 15. There are 16 residues in the CDR3.

The V and J genes are TRBV5-6 and TRBJ2-7; the match to TRBD2 covers 13 bases. Per the germline V gene, CDR1 is SGHDT and CDR2 is YYEEEE. This CDR3 region has 17 residues. The J segment lost 3 bases and the V segment lost 4 bases, leaving 10 bases of the junction unmatched. The CDR3: CASSPRELAGGLYEQYF. Written as DNA, the CDR3 is TGTGCCAGCAGCCCGCGTGAACTAGCGGGAGGGCTCTACGAGCAGTACTTC. Complete variable domain (other parts from reference TRBV5-6 and TRBJ2-7): DAGVTQSPTHLIKTRGQQVTLRCSPKSGHDTVSWYQQALGQGPQFIFQYYEEEERQRGNFPDRFSGHQFPNYSSELNVNALLLGDSALYLCASSPRELAGGLYEQYFGPGTRLTVT.

The chain is built from TRBV29-1 and TRBJ1-1, with a tentative D call TRBD1 (6 bases). The germline V and J ends were trimmed by 4 bases and 2 bases, with 11 bases remaining between them. There are 13 residues in the CDR3. Germline loops: CDR1 SQVTM, CDR2 ANQGSEA. The CDR3 DNA follows: TGCAGCGTTGCCCAGACAGGAAACACTGAAGCTTTCTTT. Protein sequence: CSVAQTGNTEAFF.